Listed below are T cell receptor beta chains from one sample, sequenced in a study of blood T cell repertoires in COVID-19. TCRdb keeps only in-frame clones here, not all; method: immunoSEQ multiplex PCR. This table holds about 200,000 clones, 75% to 85% found once. What was sequenced was peripheral blood. Receptors originate from a human donor in a cohort sampled during active COVID-19. Each CDR3 is given with its conserved first and last residue. The order of the fields is V gene, D gene, J gene, clone size, CDR3 DNA, CDR3 protein. The D gene is left open where the match is weak. Clone sizes are given selectively: once, few, many, or a class where the clone is expanded.

v_call: TRBV5-6
d_call: .
j_call: TRBJ1-3
clone_size: .
cdr3_nt: TGTGCCAGCAGCTACCTACAGGTATCTGGAAACACCATATATTTT
cdr3_aa: CASSYLQVSGNTIYF

v_call: TRBV19
d_call: .
j_call: TRBJ2-1
clone_size: .
cdr3_nt: TGTGCCAGTAGTATCTTACTAGCCAATGAGCAGTTCTTC
cdr3_aa: CASSILLANEQFF

v_call: TRBV6-5
d_call: TRBD1
j_call: TRBJ1-4
clone_size: .
cdr3_nt: TGTGCCAGCAGCAGGGACAGGGGGCTGTTCGGAAAACTGTTTTTT
cdr3_aa: CASSRDRGLFGKLFF

v_call: TRBV3-1/TRBV3-2
d_call: .
j_call: TRBJ2-5
clone_size: .
cdr3_nt: TGTGCCAGCAGCCGCGGACAACATTTTAGCCAAGAGACCCAGTACTTC
cdr3_aa: CASSRGQHFSQETQYF

v_call: TRBV5-8
d_call: .
j_call: TRBJ1-2
clone_size: .
cdr3_nt: TGTGCCAGCAGCTTGGGACAGATCAACTATGGCTACACCTTC
cdr3_aa: CASSLGQINYGYTF

v_call: TRBV2
d_call: .
j_call: TRBJ2-7
clone_size: .
cdr3_nt: TGTGCCAGCACCCTGGACTTAACTTTGGGCGAGCAGTACTTC
cdr3_aa: CASTLDLTLGEQYF

v_call: TRBV7-9
d_call: TRBD1
j_call: TRBJ2-2
clone_size: .
cdr3_nt: TGTGCCAGCAGATGGACAGGCGACACCGGGGAGCTGTTTTTT
cdr3_aa: CASRWTGDTGELFF

v_call: TRBV19
d_call: TRBD2
j_call: TRBJ2-5
clone_size: .
cdr3_nt: TGTGCCAGTAGCGTTCTAGCGGGACAACAAGAGACCCAGTACTTC
cdr3_aa: CASSVLAGQQETQYF

v_call: TRBV10-3
d_call: TRBD2
j_call: TRBJ2-7
clone_size: .
cdr3_nt: TGTGCCATCAGTGTCGTAGCGGGAGACGAGCAGTACTTC
cdr3_aa: CAISVVAGDEQYF

v_call: TRBV6-9
d_call: TRBD1
j_call: TRBJ2-1
clone_size: .
cdr3_nt: TGTGCCAGCAGTTTACAGGGGATCGGCTACAATGAGCAGTTCTTC
cdr3_aa: CASSLQGIGYNEQFF

v_call: TRBV5-1
d_call: .
j_call: TRBJ2-3
clone_size: .
cdr3_nt: TGCGCCAGCAGATTGCGTTTAGTTAGCACAGATACGCAGTATTTT
cdr3_aa: CASRLRLVSTDTQYF

v_call: TRBV29-1
d_call: .
j_call: TRBJ2-3
clone_size: .
cdr3_nt: TGCAGCGCCCATCCGGGGAAGGGCTCCACAGATACGCAGTATTTT
cdr3_aa: CSAHPGKGSTDTQYF

v_call: TRBV14
d_call: .
j_call: TRBJ2-3
clone_size: .
cdr3_nt: TGTGCCAGCAGCCCCTCCTTTGTGGATACGCAGTATTTT
cdr3_aa: CASSPSFVDTQYF

v_call: TRBV7-9
d_call: TRBD2
j_call: TRBJ2-1
clone_size: few
cdr3_nt: TGTGCCAGCAGCTTCAGTTCCTCGGGGGGTGAGCAGTTCTTC
cdr3_aa: CASSFSSSGGEQFF

v_call: TRBV10-3
d_call: .
j_call: TRBJ2-5
clone_size: .
cdr3_nt: TGTGCCACCCGCCCTTCACAGGGACTAACAAAAGAGACCCAGTACTTC
cdr3_aa: CATRPSQGLTKETQYF

v_call: TRBV29-1
d_call: TRBD2
j_call: TRBJ2-5
clone_size: .
cdr3_nt: TGCAGCGTTGAATGGTTAGCGGGAGCTGAGACCCAGTACTTC
cdr3_aa: CSVEWLAGAETQYF

v_call: TRBV5-1
d_call: .
j_call: TRBJ1-1
clone_size: .
cdr3_nt: TGCGCCAGCAGCTTGACCCCCGGGAGGAACACTGAAGCTTTCTTT
cdr3_aa: CASSLTPGRNTEAFF

v_call: TRBV5-5
d_call: TRBD1
j_call: TRBJ2-7
clone_size: few
cdr3_nt: TGTGCCAGCAGCTTGGGATCCCCCGGGACAGCCTACGAGCAGTACTTC
cdr3_aa: CASSLGSPGTAYEQYF

v_call: TRBV28
d_call: .
j_call: TRBJ1-2
clone_size: .
cdr3_nt: TGTGCCAGCAGTCACGGACTCGGGGAGGACTATGGCTACACCTTC
cdr3_aa: CASSHGLGEDYGYTF

v_call: TRBV19
d_call: .
j_call: TRBJ1-2
clone_size: .
cdr3_nt: TGTGCCAGTAGTCCCGGCCGACAGCAGCACTATGGCTACACCTTC
cdr3_aa: CASSPGRQQHYGYTF

v_call: TRBV5-6
d_call: .
j_call: TRBJ2-2
clone_size: .
cdr3_nt: TGTGCCAGCAGACCGCTTGGAGGGCTTACCGGGGAGCTGTTTTTT
cdr3_aa: CASRPLGGLTGELFF

v_call: TRBV6-1
d_call: .
j_call: TRBJ1-4
clone_size: .
cdr3_nt: TGTGCCAGCAGTGAAAGGCGGTCAGGACTTGAAAAACTGTTTTTT
cdr3_aa: CASSERRSGLEKLFF

v_call: TRBV6-6
d_call: TRBD2
j_call: TRBJ2-7
clone_size: .
cdr3_nt: TGTGCCAGCTACGGGAGGCGGAATAACTCCTACGAGCAGTACTTC
cdr3_aa: CASYGRRNNSYEQYF

v_call: TRBV4-1
d_call: TRBD2
j_call: TRBJ2-2
clone_size: .
cdr3_nt: TGCGCCAGCAGCCCCCAAGCGGGAGAAAACACCGGGGAGCTGTTTTTT
cdr3_aa: CASSPQAGENTGELFF